This T cell receptor beta chain was sequenced for a study of T-cell reconstitution after alpha-beta-depleted transplantation in children. CDR3 length: 15 residues. Losses at the gene ends were 7 bases for V and 4 bases for J; bases not matched to a gene: 11. Unique molecular identifiers were used in preparing the TCRbeta library. TCRdb passed the PCR reads through MiXCR, listing each CDR3 protein once. The data hold a few hundred thousand distinct CDR3 sequences, with around 20% observed a single time. Specimen: PBMCs from the stem cell graft donor, collected from the stem cell graft. The chain joins TRBV12-3 or TRBV12-4 to TRBJ2-3; the match to TRBD2 covers 7 bases. The receptor comes from a human donor who donated a stem cell graft to a child with acute lymphoblastic leukemia. CDR3 sequence (DNA): TGTGCCAGCAATCAATGGGAGCGGGGTTCAGATACGCAGTATTTT. Translated: CASNQWERGSDTQYF.